One sample yielded the 19 T cell receptor beta chains listed below, sequenced in a study of T cell responses to AZD1222 COVID-19 vaccine. The assay was immunoSEQ multiplex PCR, and TCRdb's table has in-frame clones only and misses some. The sample consists of about 140,000 clones, roughly 90% of them appearing once. The sample here was peripheral blood, taken on day 0 of AZD1222 vaccination. These receptor sequences come from an adult in good health.

V gene TRBV5-1 combines with J gene TRBJ2-1; maybe TRBD1 (5 bases). With 4 bases removed from V and 4 bases from J, the gap between germline ends came to 12 bases. The CDR3 runs 14 residues. The germline V gene has CDR1 SGHRS and CDR2 YFSETQ. CDR3 DNA sequence: TGCGCCAGCAGCCTTGTGGACACATACAATGAGCAGTTCTTC. Protein sequence: CASSLVDTYNEQFF.

CDR3 sequence reads: CAWSIIFAGELFF. The CDR3 coding sequence is TGTGCCTGGAGTATCATTTTTGCCGGGGAGCTGTTTTTT. The chain has TRBV30 and TRBJ2-2, with D unclear. The CDR3 extends over 13 amino acids. Germline V lookup: CDR1 GTSNPN, CDR2 SVGIG (reference sequence). Trimming pared 2 bases from V and 6 bases from J, leaving 10 bases between. The variable domain in full, completed from reference TRBV30 and TRBJ2-2, reads SQTIHQWPATLVQPVGSPLSLECTVEGTSNPNLYWYRQAAGRGLQLLFYSVGIGQISSEVPQNLSASRPQDRQFILSSKKLLLSDSGFYLCAWSIIFAGELFFGEGSRLTVL.

The chain has TRBV6-5 and TRBJ2-7; D is possibly TRBD2 (6 bases). Looked up from germline, CDR1 is MNHEY and CDR2 is SVGAGI. Trimming pared 6 bases from V and 0 bases from J, leaving 15 bases between. This CDR3 region has 15 residues. The CDR3 DNA is TGTGCCAGCAGCCCCCGGGGGTCCCTCTCCTACGAGCAGTACTTC. It translates to CASSPRGSLSYEQYF.

V gene TRBV18 combines with J gene TRBJ2-2; 8 bases match TRBD1. V shed 2 bases, J shed 6 bases, and the junction held 8 bases outside the gene matches. This CDR3 spans 16 amino acids. Germline V gene lookup returns CDR1 KGHSH and CDR2 LQKENI. The CDR3 here is CASSPGTGSRAGELFF. In DNA form, the CDR3 reads TGTGCCAGCTCACCAGGGACAGGCTCTCGGGCCGGGGAGCTGTTTTTT. The variable domain in full, completed from reference TRBV18 and TRBJ2-2, reads NAGVMQNPRHLVRRRGQEARLRCSPMKGHSHVYWYRQLPEEGLKFMVYLQKENIIDESGMPKERFSAEFPKEGPSILRIQQVVRGDSAAYFCASSPGTGSRAGELFFGEGSRLTVL.

The V and J genes are TRBV3-1 (or the pseudogene TRBV3-2) and TRBJ1-1; D not certain. V lost 1 base to trimming and J lost 4 bases, with 13 bases between them. In germline, CDR1 is LGHDT, CDR2 YNNKEL (reference sequence). This CDR3 region has 15 residues. CDR3: CASSQATTRATEAFF. The CDR3, as DNA: TGTGCCAGCAGCCAAGCCACTACGCGTGCCACTGAAGCTTTCTTT.

The genes are TRBV7-9 and TRBJ1-2; TRBD1 agrees at 11 bases. Germline V gives CDR1 SEHNR, CDR2 FQNEAQ (reference sequence). V gave up 1 base and J gave up 7 bases; unmatched junction bases: 5. This CDR3 is 15 amino acids long. The CDR3 region has the DNA TGTGCCAGCAGCTTAGGGACAGGGGGCGGTTTTGGCTACACCTTC. It yields the protein CASSLGTGGGFGYTF.

The chain combines TRBV4-3 with TRBJ1-2, with 12 nucleotides matching TRBD1. From germline, CDR1 is LGHNA and CDR2 YSLEER. With 0 bases clipped from V and 2 bases from J, the junction kept 7 bases outside the gene matches. The CDR3 spans 18 residues. The CDR3 DNA reads TGCGCCAGCAGCCAAGATGCCGGGACAGGGGGCGCAAACTATGGCTACACCTTC. It specifies CASSQDAGTGGANYGYTF.

V is TRBV7-2 and J is TRBJ2-2; 8 nucleotides agree with TRBD1. Germline CDR1 is SGHTA and CDR2 is FQGNSA. J lost 5 bases, V lost 2 bases, and 7 bases had no gene match. The CDR3 consists of 16 residues. DNA of the CDR3: TGTGCCAGCAGCTTAATGCAGGGGGCGCGAACCGGGGAGCTGTTTTTT. As protein: CASSLMQGARTGELFF.

This chain connects TRBV6-6 to TRBJ1-6; D uncertain. The V and J ends lost 2 bases and 7 bases respectively, with 12 bases between them. Germline V gives CDR1 MNHNY, CDR2 SVGAGI (reference sequence). This CDR3 is built from 15 residues. The CDR3 DNA sequence: TGTGCCAGCAGTTACGAGGGCAATAAGAATTCACCCCTCCACTTT. It yields the protein CASSYEGNKNSPLHF.

The chain couples TRBV15 to TRBJ1-5, with D possibly TRBD1 on 6 matching bases. The CDR3 sequence is 15 residues long. Germline values: CDR1 LNHNV, CDR2 YYDKDF (reference sequence). Trimming took 0 bases from V and 6 from J, leaving 12 bases between them. This CDR3 is CATSRDRGSGQPQHF. In DNA, the CDR3 is TGTGCCACCAGCAGAGATAGGGGGTCGGGTCAGCCCCAGCATTTT.

This chain uses TRBV6-5 with TRBJ1-3; D not certain. V was trimmed by 2 bases and J by 0 bases, leaving 11 bases between them. In germline, CDR1 is MNHEY, CDR2 SVGAGI. The CDR3 runs to 16 residues. The chain's CDR3 is CASSYKGVGSGNTIYF. The CDR3, as DNA: TGTGCCAGCAGTTACAAGGGTGTCGGCTCTGGAAACACCATATATTTT.

The genes are TRBV6-2 or TRBV6-3 and TRBJ2-7, with D unclear. Trimming left V 0 bases short and J 10 bases short, with 13 bases between. The CDR3 runs 13 residues. From germline, CDR1 is MNHEY and CDR2 SVGEGT. CDR3 coding DNA: TGTGCCAGCAGTTACTCTAACCCGTTGAATCAGTACTTC. Its protein product is CASSYSNPLNQYF.

V gene TRBV6-5 combines with J gene TRBJ2-1; D unresolved. The V gene's germline CDR1 is MNHEY and CDR2 SVGAGI. The V end was cut by 5 bases, the J end by 8 bases, with 10 bases between. The CDR3 has 12 amino acids. The CDR3 region is CASSPRSDEQFF. The CDR3 DNA reads as TGTGCCAGCAGTCCGAGGTCAGATGAGCAGTTCTTC.

V usage is TRBV9 and J usage is TRBJ2-3; D tentatively fits TRBD1 or TRBD2 (5 bases each). Trimming left V 3 bases short and J 2 bases short, with 10 bases between. CDR1 and CDR2 from the germline V gene are SGDLS and YYNGEE. The CDR3 contains 14 residues. DNA of the CDR3: TGTGCCAGCAGCGGCCGGGACGTCACAGATACGCAGTATTTT. This codes for CASSGRDVTDTQYF. Looking up the rest from reference TRBV9 and TRBJ2-3 gives the full variable domain: DSGVTQTPKHLITATGQRVTLRCSPRSGDLSVYWYQQSLDQGLQFLIQYYNGEERAKGNILERFSAQQFPDLHSELNLSSLELGDSALYFCASSGRDVTDTQYFGPGTRLTVL.

The CDR3 region has the DNA TGCAGCGTTGAAGATCAGGGTTTCTCTGGCTACACCTTC. This codes for CSVEDQGFSGYTF. The chain employs TRBV29-1 and TRBJ1-2; D perhaps matches TRBD1 (5 bases). The CDR3 runs 13 residues. The germline V gene encodes CDR1 SQVTM and CDR2 ANQGSEA. The ends were cut back, 0 bases at V and 7 bases at J, with 12 bases in the middle.

V is TRBV21-1 and J is TRBJ2-5. TRBV21-1 is classified as a pseudogene. The CDR3 extends over 21 amino acids. CDR3: CASPPSSTKGPTNRPRETQYF. The CDR3 DNA sequence: TGTGCCAGCCCCCCATCCTCGACCAAAGGTCCAACGAACCGACCCCGGGAGACCCAGTACTTC.

The rearrangement links TRBV21-1 to TRBJ1-5. TRBV21-1 is termed a pseudogene. This CDR3 spans 15 amino acids. The CDR3 region is CASSKGKAGGWPQHF. CDR3 nucleotide sequence: TGTGCCAGCAGCAAAGGTAAGGCGGGTGGTTGGCCCCAGCATTTT.

J is TRBJ1-3 and V is TRBV5-1, with D unclear. The CDR3 totals 12 residues. Trimming left V 4 bases short and J 7 bases short, with 9 bases between. The germline V gene has CDR1 SGHRS and CDR2 YFSETQ. In DNA, the CDR3 is TGCGCCAGCAGCCCGGGTGGGAACACCATATATTTT. The encoded protein is CASSPGGNTIYF. Full variable domain (outside the CDR3, taken from reference TRBV5-1 and TRBJ1-3): KAGVTQTPRYLIKTRGQQVTLSCSPISGHRSVSWYQQTPGQGLQFLFEYFSETQRNKGNFPGRFSGRQFSNSRSEMNVSTLELGDSALYLCASSPGGNTIYFGEGSWLTVV.

This clone was seen only a few times. The chain recombines TRBV6-1 with TRBJ2-7, with 11 bases matching TRBD1. Germline-derived CDR1 and CDR2 are MNHNS and SASEGT. V trimming: 1 base; J trimming: 4 bases; junction bases outside the gene matches: 3. The CDR3 is 15 residues long. The CDR3 protein is CASSEGTGGSYEQYF. The CDR3 region has the DNA TGTGCCAGCAGTGAAGGGACAGGGGGCAGTTACGAGCAGTACTTC.